This T cell receptor beta chain appears in the sequencing data of a study of cytomegalovirus exposure and HLA in healthy donors. Study-level background: Both the roughly 120 validation repertoires and the approximately 700 first-cohort repertoires used the same platform, as reported by a later analysis.

Points on this clone: Antigen specificity is unknown.

The study drew the donors from its approximately 120-subject validation cohort, separate from the 666-subject first cohort. The CDR3 sequence is 14 residues long. V gave up 4 bases and J gave up 2 bases, with 13 bases separating them. CDR1 and CDR2 (germline): SGHDT, YYEEEE. This table comes from immunoSEQ multiplex PCR, and its TCRdb copy is limited to in-frame clones, with some not included. The data contain roughly 75,000 clones, 94% of them seen just once; the ten biggest clones take up 2.1%. The study's findings and limits: The study labeled 180 or so TCR beta chains cytomegalovirus-associated. Researchers reported that three CMV-associated chains were confirmed in vitro as CMV antigen-specific.

Sequencing input: PBMCs. The chain employs TRBV5-6 and TRBJ2-7; tentatively, D is TRBD1 (5 bases). This sequence was found in a woman under 30 in good health and CMV-seronegative. The DNA of the CDR3 is TGTGCCAGCAGCCTACCAGGGATCCCCTACGAGCAGTACTTC. The encoded protein is CASSLPGIPYEQYF.